The 28 T cell receptor beta chains listed next were all sequenced from one sample in a study of cytomegalovirus exposure and HLA in healthy donors. PCR primers comprised 60 Vbeta and 13 Jbeta primers. Using immunoSEQ multiplex PCR, the repertoire was profiled, and TCRdb retains in-frame clones only, with some absent. The table includes 160,000 or so clones, roughly four fifths detected once. Material for sequencing was PBMCs. These receptors came from a man over 45 in good health and CMV-seropositive.

The gene calls are TRBV28 and TRBJ1-5, with 8 positions matching TRBD1. CDR1 and CDR2 from the germline V gene are MDHEN and SYDVKM. V shed 4 bases and J 2 bases; nucleotides not matched to a gene: 7. This CDR3 spans 16 amino acids. The CDR3 reads CASSYPGGSGNQPQHF. The CDR3 nucleotides read TGTGCCAGCAGTTACCCAGGGGGCAGTGGCAATCAGCCCCAGCATTTT.

The chain recombines TRBV30 with TRBJ1-4; the D is unclear. The CDR3 loop spans 14 amino acids. Germline assignment: CDR1 GTSNPN and CDR2 SVGIG (reference sequence). Trimming shortened V by 2 bases and J by 8 bases, and 15 bases separated the two germline ends. This CDR3 is CAWSKQPLGEKLFF. The CDR3 nucleotides read TGTGCCTGGAGTAAACAGCCCTTAGGCGAAAAACTGTTTTTT.

This clone was seen a single time. The V call is TRBV4-3, the J call TRBJ1-5; D is perhaps TRBD1 (6 bases). Trimming took 4 bases from V and 6 from J, leaving 16 bases between them. Germline CDR1 is LGHNA and CDR2 is YSLEER. The CDR3 covers 15 residues. The CDR3 DNA is TGCGCCAGCAGCCGTCTTACAGGGCCCACTCAGCCCCAGCATTTT. Protein product: CASSRLTGPTQPQHF.

This clone was seen only once. The chain is built from TRBV7-9 and TRBJ2-2; the D gene is possibly TRBD1 (6 bases). V dropped 5 bases and J dropped 2 bases, with 15 bases sitting between them. This CDR3 region has 16 residues. From germline, CDR1 is SEHNR and CDR2 FQNEAQ (reference sequence). In nucleotides, the CDR3 is TGTGCCAGCAGCACCCGACAGGACCCTAACACCGGGGAGCTGTTTTTT. Residues: CASSTRQDPNTGELFF.

This chain uses TRBV9 with TRBJ1-1; D uncertain. V lost 0 bases and J 4 bases, leaving 13 bases between the germline ends. Germline CDR1 SGDLS, CDR2 YYNGEE. This CDR3 is built from 15 residues. This chain's CDR3 is CASSVVGSETTEAFF. The CDR3, as DNA: TGTGCCAGCAGCGTAGTCGGGTCCGAGACCACTGAAGCTTTCTTT. Drawing the rest from reference TRBV9 and TRBJ1-1, the complete variable domain is DSGVTQTPKHLITATGQRVTLRCSPRSGDLSVYWYQQSLDQGLQFLIQYYNGEERAKGNILERFSAQQFPDLHSELNLSSLELGDSALYFCASSVVGSETTEAFFGQGTRLTVV.

The chain couples TRBV4-1 to TRBJ2-5; 8 bases match TRBD1. Trimming took 1 base from V and 5 from J; bases not matched to a gene: 6. CDR1 and CDR2 from the germline V gene are MGHRA and YSYEKL. The CDR3 spans 15 residues. The CDR3 nucleotides read TGCGCCAGCAGCCAAGTCCAGGGGGCTGGGGAGACCCAGTACTTC. Protein: CASSQVQGAGETQYF.

This chain uses TRBV19 with TRBJ2-5; D call uncertain. Germline V gives CDR1 LNHDA, CDR2 SQIVND (reference sequence). V gave up 4 bases and J gave up 4 bases, with 19 bases separating them. This CDR3 has 16 amino acids. Here the CDR3 DNA reads TGTGCCAGTAGTAGCCTCGGCGGTGGGTTAGGAGAGACCCAGTACTTC. Translated, it gives CASSSLGGGLGETQYF.

The rearrangement joins TRBV2 to TRBJ2-5; D might be TRBD1 (8 bases). V was trimmed by 4 bases and J by 4 bases, leaving 16 bases between them. CDR1 is SNHLY and CDR2 is FYNNEI in the germline V gene. The CDR3 is made up of 15 amino acids. The DNA of the CDR3 is TGTGCCAGCAGTGGAATGACAGGGGAGGGAGAGACCCAGTACTTC. It codes for CASSGMTGEGETQYF.

This clone was recorded a few times. The rearrangement uses TRBV6-5 and TRBJ1-2, with a weak D call TRBD1 (6 bases). V lost 6 bases, J lost 6 bases, and 11 bases lay in between. The CDR3 runs 12 residues. Per the germline V gene, CDR1 is MNHEY and CDR2 is SVGAGI. The CDR3 reads CASSPGTHGYTF. The CDR3 nucleotides read TGTGCCAGCAGCCCCGGGACACATGGCTACACCTTC.

This rearrangement joins TRBV14 to TRBJ2-5, with D uncertain. The CDR3 is 13 amino acids. Germline V gene data show CDR1 as SGHDN and CDR2 as FVKESK. The V and J ends lost 1 base and 2 bases respectively, with 5 bases between them. CDR3 sequence (DNA): TGTGCCAGCAGCCAAGGGCTGCAAGAGACCCAGTACTTC. Translating it yields CASSQGLQETQYF.

The chain combines TRBV19 with TRBJ1-5; 7 bases agree with TRBD1. V lost 9 bases and J lost 7; bases outside the gene matches: 9. CDR3 length: 13 amino acids. Germline assignment: CDR1 LNHDA and CDR2 SQIVND (reference sequence). The CDR3 spells CASGTEADQPQHF. For the CDR3, the DNA is TGTGCCAGCGGGACAGAGGCTGACCAGCCCCAGCATTTT. Full variable domain (missing parts from reference TRBV19 and TRBJ1-5): DGGITQSPKYLFRKEGQNVTLSCEQNLNHDAMYWYRQDPGQGLRLIYYSQIVNDFQKGDIAEGYSVSREKKESFPLTVTSAQKNPTAFYLCASGTEADQPQHFGDGTRLSIL.

Only one count was recorded for this clone. J is TRBJ1-4 and V is TRBV6-1; 9 nucleotides match TRBD1. The CDR3 contains 15 residues. CDR1 and CDR2 from the germline V gene are MNHNS and SASEGT. The J segment lost 7 bases and the V segment lost 6 bases, leaving 9 bases of the junction unmatched. CDR3 nucleotide sequence: TGTGCCAGCAGGGCCGCCGGGACAGGGCGTGAAAAACTGTTTTTT. It is translated as CASRAAGTGREKLFF.

The chain carries TRBV5-8 and TRBJ1-4, with 9 positions matching TRBD1. The J segment lost 0 bases and the V segment lost 3 bases, leaving 3 bases of the junction unmatched. The germline gives CDR1 SGHTS, CDR2 YDEGEE. The length of the CDR3 is 16 residues. The CDR3 reads CASSWGTGTTNEKLFF. Here the CDR3 DNA reads TGTGCCAGCAGCTGGGGGACAGGGACAACTAATGAAAAACTGTTTTTT. Looking up the rest from reference TRBV5-8 and TRBJ1-4 gives the full variable domain: EAGVTQSPTHLIKTRGQQATLRCSPISGHTSVYWYQQALGLGLQFLLWYDEGEERNRGNFPPRFSGRQFPNYSSELNVNALELEDSALYLCASSWGTGTTNEKLFFGSGTQLSVL.

The J gene is TRBJ1-4, the V gene TRBV28; D uncertain. This CDR3 is 15 amino acids long. V lost 5 bases to trimming and J lost 6 bases, with 16 bases between them. Germline V gene sequence: CDR1 MDHEN, CDR2 SYDVKM. CDR3 DNA: TGTGCCAGCAGTCCCTTCGGGGTGGTAGATGAAAAACTGTTTTTT. Amino acid sequence: CASSPFGVVDEKLFF. Supplemented by reference TRBV28 and TRBJ1-4, the full variable domain reads DVKVTQSSRYLVKRTGEKVFLECVQDMDHENMFWYRQDPGLGLRLIYFSYDVKMKEKGDIPEGYSVSREKKERFSLILESASTNQTSMYLCASSPFGVVDEKLFFGSGTQLSVL.

This chain uses TRBV19 with TRBJ1-6; D uncertain. CDR3 length: 15 residues. CDR1 and CDR2 from the germline V gene are LNHDA and SQIVND (reference sequence). The germline V and J ends were trimmed by 3 bases and 9 bases, with 15 bases remaining between them. The CDR3 bases are TGTGCCAGTAGTATCAGTCCCGGAACTAGTTCACCCCTCCACTTT. Protein product: CASSISPGTSSPLHF.

The sample holds one count of this clone. The chain is built from TRBV11-2 and TRBJ2-3, with 10 bases lining up with TRBD2. The V gene's germline CDR1 is SGHAT and CDR2 FQNNGV. J was trimmed by 6 bases and V by 2 bases; bases with no gene match: 8. This CDR3 comprises 16 residues. The CDR3 loop reads CASSLTGKAGGDTQYF. The CDR3 DNA reads as TGTGCCAGCAGCTTAACGGGGAAAGCGGGGGGGGATACGCAGTATTTT. Using reference TRBV11-2 and TRBJ2-3 for the parts outside the CDR3, the full variable domain is EAGVAQSPRYKIIEKRQSVAFWCNPISGHATLYWYQQILGQGPKLLIQFQNNGVVDDSQLPKDRFSAERLKGVDSTLKIQPAKLEDSAVYLCASSLTGKAGGDTQYFGPGTRLTVL.

The V and J genes are TRBV7-2 and TRBJ2-5, with D hard to call. Trimming left V 1 base short and J 0 bases short, with 12 bases between. CDR1 is SGHTA and CDR2 is FQGNSA in the germline V gene. The CDR3 contains 16 residues. The CDR3 sequence is CASSLVRPRHQETQYF. The CDR3 DNA reads TGTGCCAGCAGCTTAGTAAGACCGCGGCACCAAGAGACCCAGTACTTC.

The chain carries TRBV10-3 and TRBJ1-2, with 8 positions matching TRBD1. The CDR3 spans 17 residues. V lost 3 bases to trimming and J lost 6 bases; unmatched junction nucleotides: 15. Germline V gene lookup returns CDR1 ENHRY and CDR2 SYGVKD. The CDR3 reads CAISDYGGTGRMNGYTF. DNA of the CDR3: TGTGCCATCAGTGATTATGGTGGGACAGGAAGAATGAATGGCTACACCTTC.

This chain connects TRBV11-2 to TRBJ2-7, with 7 bases that match TRBD2. Germline CDR1 SGHAT, CDR2 FQNNGV. The CDR3 has 12 amino acids. After removal of 5 bases from V and 6 bases from J, the junction contained 4 bases not matched to a gene. This CDR3 is CASSRLAGEQYF. Written as DNA, the CDR3 is TGTGCCAGCAGCCGACTAGCTGGCGAGCAGTACTTC.

This clone was observed once. The V and J genes are TRBV7-2 and TRBJ2-1; 8 nucleotides match TRBD1. In germline, CDR1 is SGHTA, CDR2 FQGNSA. The V segment lost 5 bases and the J segment 9 bases; nucleotides outside the gene matches: 12. CDR3 length: 15 amino acids. The CDR3 DNA reads TGTGCCAGCAGCCATCGGGACAGGCGCTTTGGTGAGCAGTTCTTC. Its protein is CASSHRDRRFGEQFF. Looking up the rest from reference TRBV7-2 and TRBJ2-1 gives the full variable domain: GAGVSQSPSNKVTEKGKDVELRCDPISGHTALYWYRQSLGQGLEFLIYFQGNSAPDKSGLPSDRFSAERTGGSVSTLTIQRTQQEDSAVYLCASSHRDRRFGEQFFGPGTRLTVL.

The V and J genes are TRBV29-1 and TRBJ2-2; TRBD2 matches 7 bases. The CDR3 consists of 11 residues. In germline, CDR1 is SQVTM, CDR2 ANQGSEA. CDR3 residues: CAASGTGELFF. CDR3 coding DNA: TGCGCGGCTAGCGGTACCGGGGAGCTGTTTTTT.

The rearrangement joins TRBV28 to TRBJ2-4, with TRBD2 matching over 9 bases. The CDR3 runs 18 residues. The V gene's germline CDR1 is MDHEN and CDR2 SYDVKM. The V gene end was trimmed by 5 bases and the J gene end by 3 bases; junction bases not matched to a gene: 14. In nucleotides, the CDR3 is TGTGCCAGCAGTAGGGGCGCTAGCGGGGATCTGAGCAAAAACATTCAGTACTTC. It translates to CASSRGASGDLSKNIQYF.

The chain recombines TRBV7-9 with TRBJ1-2, with 7 bases matching TRBD1. The CDR3 is 15 residues long. J lost 0 bases, V lost 5 bases, and 6 bases had no gene match. From germline, CDR1 is SEHNR and CDR2 FQNEAQ (reference sequence). The CDR3 DNA follows: TGTGCCAGCAGCCCCAGACAGGGAACTAACTATGGCTACACCTTC. Amino acids: CASSPRQGTNYGYTF.

CDR3 DNA: TGTGCCAGCAGCGCGAAGGTGACTAGCGGGGATAAAGATACGCAGTATTTT. This codes for CASSAKVTSGDKDTQYF. The genes are TRBV9 and TRBJ2-3; TRBD2 agrees at 11 bases. The length of the CDR3 is 17 residues. The V and J ends lost 3 bases and 5 bases, in that order; junction bases with no gene match: 11. Germline assignment: CDR1 SGDLS and CDR2 YYNGEE.

The chain joins TRBV7-2 to TRBJ2-5; TRBD1 is a possible D gene (7 bases). CDR1 and CDR2 (germline): SGHTA, FQGNSA. The CDR3 consists of 16 residues. Trimming took 1 base from V and 1 from J, leaving 13 bases between them. CDR3 residues: CTSSLGQGGTQETQYF. CDR3 in DNA: TGTACCAGCAGCTTAGGACAGGGAGGTACCCAAGAGACCCAGTACTTC.

The CDR3 sequence: CASNVASGGQETQYF. The CDR3 nucleotides are TGTGCCAGCAATGTGGCTAGCGGGGGACAAGAGACCCAGTACTTC. The rearrangement uses TRBV28 and TRBJ2-5; 10 bases map to TRBD2. This CDR3 comprises 15 residues. From germline, CDR1 is MDHEN and CDR2 SYDVKM. With V trimmed by 7 bases and J by 2 bases, 7 bases remained unmatched.

The chain joins TRBV18 to TRBJ2-7; D is possibly TRBD1 (6 bases). From germline, CDR1 is KGHSH and CDR2 LQKENI. This CDR3 has 13 residues. Trimming took 5 bases from V and 6 from J, leaving 14 bases between them. The chain's CDR3 is CASSFPGHLEQYF. CDR3 nucleotide sequence: TGTGCCAGCTCATTTCCGGGACACCTCGAGCAGTACTTC.

The chain has TRBV28 and TRBJ1-4; tentatively, D is TRBD1 (6 bases). This CDR3 has 15 residues. Germline V gene sequence: CDR1 MDHEN, CDR2 SYDVKM. Trimming took 4 bases from V and 4 from J, leaving 13 bases between them. The CDR3 loop reads CASSWVTGLNEKLFF. Written as DNA, the CDR3 is TGTGCCAGCAGTTGGGTGACAGGCCTTAATGAAAAACTGTTTTTT.